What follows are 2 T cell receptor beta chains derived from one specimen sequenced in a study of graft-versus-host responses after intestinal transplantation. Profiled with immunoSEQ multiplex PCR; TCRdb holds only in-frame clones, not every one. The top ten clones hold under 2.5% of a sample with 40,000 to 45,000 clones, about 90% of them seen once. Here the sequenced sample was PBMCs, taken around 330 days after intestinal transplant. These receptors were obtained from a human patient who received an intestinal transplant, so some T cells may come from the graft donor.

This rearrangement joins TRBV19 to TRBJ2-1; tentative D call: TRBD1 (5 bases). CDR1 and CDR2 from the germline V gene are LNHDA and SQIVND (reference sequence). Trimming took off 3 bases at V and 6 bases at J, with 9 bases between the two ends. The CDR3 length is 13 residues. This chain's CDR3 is CASSIRGSNEQFF. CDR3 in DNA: TGTGCCAGTAGTATTAGGGGAAGCAATGAGCAGTTCTTC.

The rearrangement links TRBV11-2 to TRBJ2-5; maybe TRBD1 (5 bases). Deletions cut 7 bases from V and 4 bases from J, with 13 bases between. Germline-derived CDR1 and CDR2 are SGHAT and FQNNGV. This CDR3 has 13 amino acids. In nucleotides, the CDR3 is TGTGCCAGCACCCCAGGGTGGTCAGAGACCCAGTACTTC. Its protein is CASTPGWSETQYF.